Listed here are 28 T cell receptor beta chains from one sample, sequenced in a study of control samples from healthy donors and cancer patients. TCRdb's table, derived via immunoSEQ multiplex PCR, lists solely in-frame clones and lacks some. The table lists roughly 200,000 clones, approximately 95% of them singletons. Sequencing was done on a sample of blood. The receptors come from a man aged 18 to 35 in good health.

The CDR3 nucleotides are TGTGCCAGCAGTGACCCCCCTGGGGGGGCCTCCTGGTTCTTC. This translates into CASSDPPGGASWFF. The V call is TRBV25-1, the J call TRBJ2-1, with TRBD2 as a possible D gene (7 bases). Trimming pared 3 bases from V and 15 bases from J, leaving 21 bases between. Germline V lookup: CDR1 MGHDK, CDR2 SYGVNS. CDR3 length: 14 residues.

As concerns this clone: The identical CDR3 is also encoded by other nucleotide sequences in the sample. This chain joins TRBV27 and TRBJ2-1; the match to TRBD1 covers 11 bases. The germline gives CDR1 MNHEY, CDR2 SMNVEV (reference sequence). The length of the CDR3 is 15 residues. With 0 bases clipped from V and 6 bases from J, the junction kept 1 base outside the gene matches. CDR3 bases: TGTGCCAGCAGTTTATCTGGGACAGGGGGCAATGAGCAGTTCTTC. It encodes CASSLSGTGGNEQFF.

CDR3 nucleotides: TGCGCCAGCAGCCAAGATGAGAGGGATTCACCCCTCCACTTT. Its translation: CASSQDERDSPLHF. The chain uses TRBV4-1 and TRBJ1-6; D remains ambiguous. Germline V gene data show CDR1 as MGHRA and CDR2 as YSYEKL. This CDR3 has 14 residues. V shed 0 bases and J shed 8 bases, with 8 bases lying between them.

J is TRBJ2-7 and V is TRBV7-6, with 8 nucleotides matching TRBD1. The CDR3 is made up of 19 amino acids. J lost 4 bases, V lost 0 bases, and 17 bases had no gene match. Germline V CDR1 and CDR2: SGHVS, FNYEAQ. In DNA form, the CDR3 reads TGTGCCAGCAGCTTAGCGGCCGGGACAGGTTACTCCGGCCGGTACGAGCAGTACTTC. Translating it yields CASSLAAGTGYSGRYEQYF.

The chain combines TRBV14 with TRBJ2-3; no reliable D call. Germline CDR1 SGHDN, CDR2 FVKESK. The CDR3 length is 15 residues. V was cut by 0 bases and J by 0 bases, with 7 bases left in between. CDR3 coding DNA: TGTGCCAGCAGCCAAGATGGATTTAGCACAGATACGCAGTATTTT. It specifies CASSQDGFSTDTQYF.

V is TRBV6-5 and J is TRBJ2-5; 11 nucleotides align to TRBD2. CDR3 size: 15 residues. Losses at the gene ends were 7 bases for V and 5 bases for J; bases not matched to a gene: 9. From germline, CDR1 is MNHEY and CDR2 SVGAGI. The CDR3 DNA follows: TGTGCCAGCACCTTAGCGGGGGGGCCTCAGGAGACCCAGTACTTC. Translating it yields CASTLAGGPQETQYF.

V gene TRBV6-5 combines with J gene TRBJ1-1, with D perhaps matching TRBD1 (6 bases). CDR3 length: 13 residues. Germline values: CDR1 MNHEY, CDR2 SVGAGI. Trimming took 6 bases from V and 4 from J, leaving 12 bases between them. CDR3 DNA: TGTGCCAGCAGCGCAAAGGACAGCACTGAAGCTTTCTTT. Translated, it gives CASSAKDSTEAFF.

This chain links TRBV18 with TRBJ1-2; D may be TRBD1 (5 bases). Germline V gene sequence: CDR1 KGHSH, CDR2 LQKENI. The CDR3 totals 13 residues. Trimming stripped 6 bases from V and 4 bases from J, with 12 bases between. The CDR3 here is CASSLYQGYGYTF. DNA of the CDR3: TGTGCCAGCTCTCTTTACCAGGGCTATGGCTACACCTTC.

The chain uses TRBV30 and TRBJ1-5; the D is unclear. CDR3 length: 15 residues. V gave up 2 bases and J gave up 0 bases, with 11 bases separating them. Germline CDR1 is GTSNPN and CDR2 is SVGIG (reference sequence). In DNA form, the CDR3 reads TGTGCCTGGAGTCCCCCGAATTATAGCAATCAGCCCCAGCATTTT. It is translated as CAWSPPNYSNQPQHF.

This clone was found a few times. The CDR3 DNA reads as TGTGCCAGCAGCTTGAACAACTACGAGCAGTACTTC. Its translation: CASSLNNYEQYF. V and J are TRBV5-5 and TRBJ2-7, with unresolved D. This CDR3 is built from 12 residues. V lost 1 base to trimming and J lost 3 bases, with 5 bases between them. Per the germline V gene, CDR1 is SGHKS and CDR2 is YYEKEE (reference sequence).

V and J are TRBV7-3 and TRBJ2-5; 8 positions agree with TRBD1. Germline values: CDR1 SGHTA, CDR2 FQGTGA. This CDR3 comprises 16 residues. After removal of 7 bases from V and 2 bases from J, the junction contained 12 bases not matched to a gene. The CDR3 loop reads CASTHGQGRTQETQYF. The CDR3 DNA follows: TGTGCCAGCACCCACGGACAGGGCAGGACTCAAGAGACCCAGTACTTC.

J is TRBJ1-1 and V is TRBV5-1; TRBD1 matches at 7 bases. CDR3 length: 16 residues. Germline V CDR1 and CDR2: SGHRS, YFSETQ. V lost 0 bases, J lost 1 base, and 6 bases stayed unmatched. The CDR3 DNA follows: TGCGCCAGCAGCTTGGCGACAGGGATGTCGAACACTGAAGCTTTCTTT. This sequence encodes CASSLATGMSNTEAFF. Based on the CDR3 plus reference TRBV5-1 and TRBJ1-1, the full variable domain is KAGVTQTPRYLIKTRGQQVTLSCSPISGHRSVSWYQQTPGQGLQFLFEYFSETQRNKGNFPGRFSGRQFSNSRSEMNVSTLELGDSALYLCASSLATGMSNTEAFFGQGTRLTVV.

This chain links TRBV3-1 (or the pseudogene TRBV3-2) with TRBJ2-1; 12 nucleotides line up with TRBD1. CDR1 is LGHDT and CDR2 is YNNKEL in the germline V gene (reference sequence). This CDR3 is built from 15 residues. V lost 3 bases and J lost 8; bases outside the gene matches: 5. The CDR3 sequence: CASSQGQGAFYEQFF. The CDR3 region has the DNA TGTGCCAGCAGCCAGGGACAGGGGGCATTTTATGAGCAGTTCTTC.

This clone was found once. This rearrangement joins TRBV12-5 to TRBJ2-6; D uncertain. V was pared by 0 bases and J by 1 base, with 16 bases between. Germline V gene data show CDR1 as LGHNT and CDR2 as FRNRAP. The CDR3 sequence is 19 residues long. The CDR3 nucleotides are TGTGCTAGTGGTTTGGTGGCAGAGAAAAAAGGGTCTGGGGCCAACGTCCTGACTTTC. It is translated as CASGLVAEKKGSGANVLTF.

This chain uses TRBV14 with TRBJ2-1; TRBD1 matches 8 bases. This CDR3 is built from 15 residues. Per germline, CDR1 SGHDN and CDR2 FVKESK. With 3 bases clipped from V and 2 bases from J, the junction kept 3 bases outside the gene matches. CDR3 region: CASSQRTGTYNEQFF. Here the CDR3 DNA reads TGTGCCAGCAGCCAGAGGACAGGGACCTACAATGAGCAGTTCTTC.

This chain connects TRBV6-5 to TRBJ1-1; no definite D call. The ends were cut back, 8 bases at V and 6 bases at J, with 16 bases in the middle. CDR1 and CDR2 from the germline V gene are MNHEY and SVGAGI. This CDR3 has 13 residues. The CDR3 DNA is TGTGCCAGCGCCAAAGGTGGTAAATCTGAAGCTTTCTTT. Amino acid sequence: CASAKGGKSEAFF.

The V and J genes are TRBV5-4 and TRBJ2-1; D is unclear. This CDR3 contains 13 residues. CDR1 and CDR2 from the germline V gene are SGHNT and YYREEE (reference sequence). V dropped 5 bases and J dropped 0 bases, with 6 bases sitting between them. In DNA, the CDR3 is TGTGCCAGCAGTCCTAGCTCCTACAATGAGCAGTTCTTC. Translation gives CASSPSSYNEQFF.

The V gene is TRBV5-1, the J gene TRBJ2-7; D may be TRBD2 (5 bases). Germline CDR1 SGHRS, CDR2 YFSETQ. Trimming cost V 4 bases and J 2 bases, with 16 bases left between them. The CDR3 has 15 amino acids. The DNA of the CDR3 is TGCGCCAGCAGCCTGGCGGCGGGTCAGACCTACGAGCAGTACTTC. Its protein is CASSLAAGQTYEQYF.

The gene calls are TRBV9 and TRBJ2-2, with D tentatively TRBD1 or TRBD2 (5 bases each). The CDR3 covers 17 residues. Germline assignment: CDR1 SGDLS and CDR2 YYNGEE. Trimming took off 3 bases at V and 6 bases at J, with 21 bases between the two ends. The CDR3 spells CASSAGQRGQIPGELFF. The CDR3 DNA is TGTGCCAGCAGCGCGGGGCAGAGAGGACAAATTCCCGGGGAGCTGTTTTTT.

The rearrangement uses TRBV24-1 and TRBJ2-3; D uncertain. The V end was cut by 5 bases, the J end by 2 bases, with 10 bases between. The CDR3 consists of 14 residues. CDR1 is KGHDR and CDR2 is SFDVKD in the germline V gene. The CDR3 loop is CATSVGQNTDTQYF. CDR3 in DNA: TGTGCCACCAGTGTCGGGCAGAACACAGATACGCAGTATTTT.

The gene calls are TRBV30 and TRBJ2-3; D is perhaps TRBD1 (6 bases). V shed 4 bases and J shed 0 bases, with 11 bases lying between them. Germline V lookup: CDR1 GTSNPN, CDR2 SVGIG (reference sequence). This CDR3 region has 14 residues. CDR3 coding DNA: TGTGCCTGGACTTTCGGACAGAGCACAGATACGCAGTATTTT. It codes for CAWTFGQSTDTQYF.

This chain joins TRBV4-1 and TRBJ1-6; D possibly corresponds to TRBD1 (5 bases). Germline CDR1 and CDR2: MGHRA and YSYEKL. The germline V and J ends were trimmed by 0 bases and 6 bases, with 12 bases remaining between them. The CDR3 contains 16 residues. The CDR3 DNA sequence: TGCGCCAGCAGCCAAGATATCGGACATTTTAATTCACCCCTCCACTTT. Its translation: CASSQDIGHFNSPLHF.

V usage is TRBV7-9 and J usage is TRBJ2-7; 7 bases are a match to TRBD1. This CDR3 spans 17 amino acids. The trim removed 2 bases at V and 3 bases at J, leaving 13 bases unmatched. Germline CDR1 is SEHNR and CDR2 is FQNEAQ (reference sequence). The CDR3 loop reads CASSLNGVGTASYEQYF. CDR3 nucleotides: TGTGCCAGCAGCTTAAACGGCGTGGGGACAGCGAGCTACGAGCAGTACTTC.

This clone was seen a few times. The chain couples TRBV5-1 to TRBJ2-5; D is unclear. CDR3 length: 15 residues. Trimming cost V 0 bases and J 2 bases, with 11 bases left between them. Looked up from germline, CDR1 is SGHRS and CDR2 is YFSETQ. The CDR3 DNA follows: TGCGCCAGCAGCTTGGGACCCACCTTTCAAGAGACCCAGTACTTC. Amino acids: CASSLGPTFQETQYF.

The J gene is TRBJ2-1, the V gene TRBV7-2; D call uncertain. CDR3 length equals 13 residues. Germline CDR1 is SGHTA and CDR2 is FQGNSA. V dropped 5 bases and J dropped 4 bases, with 9 bases sitting between them. CDR3: CASSPQTYNEQFF. CDR3 bases: TGTGCCAGCAGCCCCCAAACTTACAATGAGCAGTTCTTC.

CDR3: CASSVTVNEQYF. The CDR3 coding sequence is TGCGCCAGCAGCGTTACTGTTAACGAGCAGTACTTC. The V and J genes are TRBV5-1 and TRBJ2-7; the D is unclear. V was shortened by 4 bases and J by 5 bases, with 10 bases between the two germline ends. This CDR3 contains 12 residues. Per the germline V gene, CDR1 is SGHRS and CDR2 is YFSETQ.

The chain recombines TRBV2 with TRBJ1-3; no reliable D call. In germline, CDR1 is SNHLY, CDR2 FYNNEI. CDR3 length: 15 amino acids. The V end was cut by 4 bases, the J end by 3 bases, with 13 bases between. CDR3 loop: CASSVLQVGGNTIYF. DNA for the CDR3: TGTGCCAGCAGTGTCCTCCAGGTTGGTGGAAACACCATATATTTT.

The chain couples TRBV2 to TRBJ1-5; no reliable D call. This CDR3 comprises 13 residues. CDR1 is SNHLY and CDR2 is FYNNEI in the germline V gene. V was shortened by 6 bases and J by 4 bases, with 10 bases between the two germline ends. CDR3 bases: TGTGCCAGCAGCCAAGATTGGAATCAGCCCCAGCATTTT. Its translation is CASSQDWNQPQHF.